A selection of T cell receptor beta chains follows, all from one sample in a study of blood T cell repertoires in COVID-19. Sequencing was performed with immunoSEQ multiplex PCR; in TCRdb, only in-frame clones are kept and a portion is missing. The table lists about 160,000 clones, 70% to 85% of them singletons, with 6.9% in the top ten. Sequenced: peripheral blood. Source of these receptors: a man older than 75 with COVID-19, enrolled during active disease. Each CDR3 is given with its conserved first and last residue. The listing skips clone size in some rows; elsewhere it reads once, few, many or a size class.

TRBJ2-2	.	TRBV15	CATSRERRQLRDTGELFF
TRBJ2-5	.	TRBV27	CASSFKRGVQETQYF
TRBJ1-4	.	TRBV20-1	CSASSTGSATNEKLFF
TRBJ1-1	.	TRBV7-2	CASSSSAPNTEAFF
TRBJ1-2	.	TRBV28	CASGGRRGGNYGYTF
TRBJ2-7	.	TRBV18	CASSPQLGGADEQYF
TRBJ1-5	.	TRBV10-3	CATETGVGQPQHF
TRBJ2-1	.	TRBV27	CASSRTSGGYYEQFF
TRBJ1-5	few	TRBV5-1	CASSLAGQSYQPQHF
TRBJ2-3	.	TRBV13	CASSPIAGRSTDTQYF
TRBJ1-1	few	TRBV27	CASSFSGQNTEAFF
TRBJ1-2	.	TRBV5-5	CASSPPGQGRSPYGYTF
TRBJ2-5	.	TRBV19	CALLGGETQYF
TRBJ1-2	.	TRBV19	CASRLTGNGYTF
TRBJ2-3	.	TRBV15	CATSRARTSGGASDTQYF
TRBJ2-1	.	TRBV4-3	CASSRDTGGVQFF
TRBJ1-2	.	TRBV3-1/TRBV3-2	CASSYEYDRGRGYTF
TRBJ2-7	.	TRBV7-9	CASSLDRGHYSYEQYF
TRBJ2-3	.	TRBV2	CASNPSEEDTQYF
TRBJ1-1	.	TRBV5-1	CASSFDTPGQGTAFF
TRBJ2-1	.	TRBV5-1	CASSLVGGLYNEQFF
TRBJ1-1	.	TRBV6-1	CASSDTGGGTEAFF
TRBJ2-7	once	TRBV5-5	CASSPQRQAYEQYF
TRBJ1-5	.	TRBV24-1	CATSRGGDDNQPQHF
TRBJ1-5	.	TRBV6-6	CASGQGNQPQHF
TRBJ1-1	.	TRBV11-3	CASSSGLYTEAFF
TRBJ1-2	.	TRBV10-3	CAIEEPNYGYTF
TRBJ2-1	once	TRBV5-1	CASSLAVSSYNEQFF
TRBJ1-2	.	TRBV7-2	CASSASHRGGYGYTF
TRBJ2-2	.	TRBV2	CASGTGGRTGELFF
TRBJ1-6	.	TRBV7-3	CASSLTARDSPLHF
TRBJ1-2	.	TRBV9	CASSRDRGGEGYGYTF
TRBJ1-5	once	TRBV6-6	CASSYGSRNSNQPQHF
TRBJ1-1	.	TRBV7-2	CASSLAPGAGAFF
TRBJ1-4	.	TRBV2	CASSGGLGGEKLFF
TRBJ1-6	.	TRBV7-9	CASSLTGNSPLHF
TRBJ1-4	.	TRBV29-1	CSAGLSNEKLFF
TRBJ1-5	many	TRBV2	CASSTGTGGSQPQHF
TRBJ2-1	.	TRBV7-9	CASSLVMANEQFF
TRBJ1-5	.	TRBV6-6	CASSMTGFEPQHF
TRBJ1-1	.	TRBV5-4	CASSLGQGMSFYTEAFF
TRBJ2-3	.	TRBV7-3	CASSRNSGATDTQYF
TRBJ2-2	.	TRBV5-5	CASSSIQDNTGELFF
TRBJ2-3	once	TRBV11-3	CASSFRQEPSTDTQYF
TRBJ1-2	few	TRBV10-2	CASSELHSGYTF
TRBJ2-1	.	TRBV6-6	CASSPFGEQFF
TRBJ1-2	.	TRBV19	CASSVGGYRGYTF
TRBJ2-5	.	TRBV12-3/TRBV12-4	CASSSRMGGQYF
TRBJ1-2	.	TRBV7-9	CASSLGDRGRGYTF
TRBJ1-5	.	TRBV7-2	CASSLGTGQSSQHF
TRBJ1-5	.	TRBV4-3	CASSQDLNQPQHF
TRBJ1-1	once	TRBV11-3	CASSRQRGGVNTEAFF
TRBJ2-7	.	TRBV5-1	CASSRRGESSYEQYF
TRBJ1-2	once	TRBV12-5	CASGLETGGLYGYTF
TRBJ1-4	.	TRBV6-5	CASLGQNGEKLFF
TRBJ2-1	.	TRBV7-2	CASSGRTRRGNEQFF
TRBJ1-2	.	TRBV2	CASRLQGRYGYTF
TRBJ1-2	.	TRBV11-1	CASSLGAGDGYTF
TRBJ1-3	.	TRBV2	CASSERTGTSGNTIYF
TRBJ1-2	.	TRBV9	CASSGQIGDSSLTF